This TCR beta chain came from a study of T-cell reconstitution after alpha-beta-depleted transplantation in children. With V trimmed by 5 bases and J by 2 bases, 5 bases remained unmatched. Germline V CDR1 and CDR2: DFQATT, SNEGSKA (reference sequence). This CDR3 has 13 amino acids. There are a few counts of this clonotype. Molecular barcoding with unique molecular identifiers was used for the TCRbeta library. MiXCR, applied by TCRdb to the PCR reads, yields one record per CDR3 protein. The table lists a few hundred thousand distinct CDR3 sequences, about an eighth of them singletons, with about 4.5% in the top ten.

J is TRBJ2-7 and V is TRBV20-1; 8 positions match TRBD1. This TCR came from a human donor who donated a stem cell graft to a child with Fanconi anemia. Sequenced material: PBMCs, taken from the stem cell graft. The CDR3 DNA sequence: TGCAGTGCTTTCGTACAGGGGGCCTACGAGCAGTACTTC. Its protein is CSAFVQGAYEQYF.